This entry lists 9 T cell receptor beta chains sequenced from one sample in a study of blood T cell repertoires in COVID-19. The assay was immunoSEQ multiplex PCR, and TCRdb's table has in-frame clones only and misses some. The sample has about 200,000 clones, roughly 90% seen once. The material sequenced was PBMCs or T cells enriched from blood (not recorded which). These receptors all stem from a woman between 18 and 29 years old who had recovered from COVID-19.

This clone has just one count. The rearrangement uses TRBV7-2 and TRBJ2-3; D possibly corresponds to TRBD2 (6 bases). The V and J ends lost 1 base and 0 bases respectively, with 11 bases between them. CDR1 is SGHTA and CDR2 is FQGNSA in the germline V gene. The CDR3 loop spans 16 amino acids. CDR3 coding DNA: TGTGCCAGCAGCTTAGGCGGGGCCCATAGCACAGATACGCAGTATTTT. The encoded protein is CASSLGGAHSTDTQYF.

The rearrangement joins TRBV29-1 to TRBJ2-1; the D gene is possibly TRBD2 (5 bases). Germline lookup yields CDR1 SQVTM and CDR2 ANQGSEA. Trimming left V 1 base short and J 9 bases short, with 7 bases between. The CDR3 is made up of 11 amino acids. In DNA form, the CDR3 reads TGCAGCGTTGAAGGGAGGCGTGAGCAGTTCTTC. As protein: CSVEGRREQFF.

The chain recombines TRBV11-2 with TRBJ1-2; maybe TRBD1 (5 bases). Germline CDR1 SGHAT, CDR2 FQNNGV. V lost 5 bases and J 4 bases, leaving 14 bases between the germline ends. This CDR3 has 14 amino acids. The chain's CDR3 is CASSITQGGYGYTF. CDR3 sequence (DNA): TGTGCCAGCAGCATCACTCAGGGCGGCTATGGCTACACCTTC.

The chain employs TRBV29-1 and TRBJ2-1, with 9 bases identical to TRBD1. Germline-derived CDR1 and CDR2 are SQVTM and ANQGSEA. The CDR3 spans 13 residues. The CDR3 sequence is CTPGGQGYNEQFF. CDR3 nucleotides: TGCACCCCGGGCGGACAGGGGTACAATGAGCAGTTCTTC.

V usage is TRBV2 and J usage is TRBJ1-2; TRBD1 matches at 10 bases. J was trimmed by 5 bases and V by 8 bases; bases with no gene match: 14. The germline V gene has CDR1 SNHLY and CDR2 FYNNEI. This CDR3 is built from 16 residues. Here the CDR3 reads CASPGGWGTGVYGYTF. CDR3 nucleotide sequence: TGTGCCAGCCCGGGGGGTTGGGGGACAGGGGTATATGGCTACACCTTC. Full variable domain (rest looked up from reference TRBV2 and TRBJ1-2): EPEVTQTPSHQVTQMGQEVILRCVPISNHLYFYWYRQILGQKVEFLVSFYNNEISEKSEIFDDQFSVERPDGSNFTLKIRSTKLEDSAMYFCASPGGWGTGVYGYTFGSGTRLTVV.

The chain joins TRBV28 to TRBJ1-5; weak D call: TRBD1 (5 bases). CDR3 length: 12 amino acids. Trimming pared 5 bases from V and 6 bases from J, leaving 8 bases between. The V gene's germline CDR1 is MDHEN and CDR2 SYDVKM. The CDR3 coding sequence is TGTGCCAGCAGTGAAGGGGCTCAGCCCCAGCATTTT. It encodes CASSEGAQPQHF.

The V call is TRBV2, the J call TRBJ2-5; D is perhaps TRBD2 (5 bases). Trimming took off 6 bases at V and 3 bases at J, with 11 bases between the two ends. The germline V gene encodes CDR1 SNHLY and CDR2 FYNNEI. CDR3 length: 13 amino acids. CDR3 sequence (DNA): TGTGCCAGCAGGAGCGGTCCCAAAGAGACCCAGTACTTC. Protein sequence: CASRSGPKETQYF.

The chain combines TRBV2 with TRBJ1-1; 7 bases align to TRBD1. In germline, CDR1 is SNHLY, CDR2 FYNNEI. Trimming removed 6 bases from V and 0 bases from J; junction bases left unmatched: 4. This CDR3 region has 14 residues. CDR3 DNA sequence: TGTGCCAGCAGCGGGGACAGAGTGAACACTGAAGCTTTCTTT. It specifies CASSGDRVNTEAFF.

This sequence joins TRBV6-2 or TRBV6-3 and TRBJ2-7; a weak D match, TRBD1 (6 bases). The CDR3 runs 13 residues. Germline CDR1 reads MNHEY; CDR2 reads SVGEGT. Trimming left V 6 bases short and J 1 base short, with 10 bases between. CDR3 loop: CASSSDRSYEQYF. Written as DNA, the CDR3 is TGTGCCAGCAGCTCAGACAGGTCCTACGAGCAGTACTTC.